This T cell receptor beta chain was sequenced for a study of T cell clones after liver transplantation. Trimming left V 4 bases short and J 5 bases short, with 14 bases between. CDR1 is SGHTA, CDR2 FQGNSA, per germline. The length of the CDR3 is 14 residues. Profiled with immunoSEQ multiplex PCR; TCRdb holds only in-frame clones, not every one. The sample contains about 70,000 clones, over 70% of which appear only once. Concerning this clone itself: Its target is not known.

Regarding the study as a whole: Compared with third party-reactive sequences, donor-reactive ones declined more, independent of withdrawal success.

The sequences come from CD4+ T cells from blood, collected 12 months after liver transplant. This sequence joins TRBV7-2 and TRBJ2-5; unclear D gene. This clonotype originated in a human patient who received a liver transplant. Certain T cells may be donor cells from the graft. CDR3 DNA: TGTGCCAGCAGCTCCGCTCGGGCTAGTGAGACCCAGTACTTC. Translation: CASSSARASETQYF.